The sequence of this T cell receptor (beta chain) was determined in a study of CD8 T cells in Susac syndrome. Negative isolation was used for CD8+ and CD4+ T cells, and FACS enrichment was applied to TEMRA cells. RNA amounts of about 0.5 to 1 ug underwent reverse transcription with random hexamers. TCR beta CDR3 was amplified by immunoSEQ covering 54 Vbeta and 13 Jbeta. TCRdb reprocessed the immunoSEQ multiplex PCR reads via MiXCR and lists one record per CDR3 protein. The sample records some 200,000 distinct CDR3 sequences, about 93% being singletons. Looked up from germline, CDR1 is SGHVS and CDR2 is FQNEAQ. This CDR3 is built from 17 residues. With V trimmed by 6 bases and J by 0 bases, 12 bases remained unmatched.

The receptor was isolated from a human donor with multiple sclerosis. Sequencing was performed on CD8+ T cells from PBMCs. The rearrangement uses TRBV7-8 and TRBJ2-3; 7 nucleotides line up with TRBD2. The CDR3 sequence is CASRGLGTIPSTDTQYF. In DNA form, the CDR3 reads TGTGCCAGCAGGGGGCTTGGGACTATCCCTAGCACAGATACGCAGTATTTT.